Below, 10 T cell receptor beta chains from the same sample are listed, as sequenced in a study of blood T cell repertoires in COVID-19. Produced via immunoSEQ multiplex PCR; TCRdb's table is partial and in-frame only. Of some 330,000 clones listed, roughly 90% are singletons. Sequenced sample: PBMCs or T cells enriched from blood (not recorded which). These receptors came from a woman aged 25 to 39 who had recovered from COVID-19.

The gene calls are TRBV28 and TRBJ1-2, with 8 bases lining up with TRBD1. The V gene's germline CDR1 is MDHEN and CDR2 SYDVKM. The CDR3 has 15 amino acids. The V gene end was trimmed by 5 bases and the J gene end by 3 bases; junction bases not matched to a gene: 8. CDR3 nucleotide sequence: TGTGCCAGCAGTCGGACGACAGGGGTGGACTATGGCTACACCTTC. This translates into CASSRTTGVDYGYTF.

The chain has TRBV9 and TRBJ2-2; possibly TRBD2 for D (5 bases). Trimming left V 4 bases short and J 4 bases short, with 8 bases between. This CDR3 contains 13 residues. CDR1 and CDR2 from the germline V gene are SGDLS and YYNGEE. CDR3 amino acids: CASSTRVTGELFF. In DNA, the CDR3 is TGTGCCAGCAGCACTAGGGTCACCGGGGAGCTGTTTTTT.

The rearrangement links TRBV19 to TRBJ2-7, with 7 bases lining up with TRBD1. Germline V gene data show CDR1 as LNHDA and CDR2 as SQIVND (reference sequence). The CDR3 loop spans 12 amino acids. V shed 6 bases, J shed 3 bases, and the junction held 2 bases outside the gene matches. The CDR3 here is CASSDRVYEQYF. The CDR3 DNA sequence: TGTGCCAGTAGCGACAGGGTCTACGAGCAGTACTTC.

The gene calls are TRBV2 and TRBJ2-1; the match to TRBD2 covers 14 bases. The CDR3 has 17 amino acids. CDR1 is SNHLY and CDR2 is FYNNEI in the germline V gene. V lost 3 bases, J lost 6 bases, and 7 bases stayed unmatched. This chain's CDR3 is CASSEGLAGAPPNEQFF. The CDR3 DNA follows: TGTGCCAGCAGTGAGGGACTAGCGGGAGCACCCCCCAATGAGCAGTTCTTC.

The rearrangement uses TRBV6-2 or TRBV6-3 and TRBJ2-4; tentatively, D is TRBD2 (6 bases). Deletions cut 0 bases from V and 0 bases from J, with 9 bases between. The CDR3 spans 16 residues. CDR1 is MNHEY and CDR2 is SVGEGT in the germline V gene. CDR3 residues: CASSYSSGLAKNIQYF. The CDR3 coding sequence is TGTGCCAGCAGTTACTCAAGCGGGCTAGCCAAAAACATTCAGTACTTC.

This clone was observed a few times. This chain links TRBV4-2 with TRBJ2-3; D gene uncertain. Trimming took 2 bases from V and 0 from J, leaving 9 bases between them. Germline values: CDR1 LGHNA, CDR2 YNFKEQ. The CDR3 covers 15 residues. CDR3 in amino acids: CASSQSQTSTDTQYF. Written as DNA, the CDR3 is TGTGCCAGCAGCCAATCCCAGACTAGCACAGATACGCAGTATTTT.

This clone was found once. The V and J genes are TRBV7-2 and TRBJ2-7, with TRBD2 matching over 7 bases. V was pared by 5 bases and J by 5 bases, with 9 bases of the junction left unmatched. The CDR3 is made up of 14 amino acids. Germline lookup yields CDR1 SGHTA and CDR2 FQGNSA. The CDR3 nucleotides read TGTGCCAGCAGCCAGAGCGGGATAAGGGACGAGCAGTACTTC. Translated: CASSQSGIRDEQYF.

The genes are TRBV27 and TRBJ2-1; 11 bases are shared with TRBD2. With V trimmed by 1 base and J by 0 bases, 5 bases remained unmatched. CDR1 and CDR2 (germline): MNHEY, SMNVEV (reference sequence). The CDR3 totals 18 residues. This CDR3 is CASSLWGLAASSYNEQFF. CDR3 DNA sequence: TGTGCCAGCAGTTTATGGGGACTAGCGGCGAGCTCCTACAATGAGCAGTTCTTC.

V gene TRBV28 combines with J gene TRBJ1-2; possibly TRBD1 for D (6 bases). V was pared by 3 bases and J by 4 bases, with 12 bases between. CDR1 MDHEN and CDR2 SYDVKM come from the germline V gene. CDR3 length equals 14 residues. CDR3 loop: CASSFRVGGYGYTF. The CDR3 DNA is TGTGCCAGCAGTTTTAGGGTAGGGGGCTATGGCTACACCTTC.

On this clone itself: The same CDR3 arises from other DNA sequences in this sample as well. The CDR3 DNA reads TGCAGTGCTAGTCGAGGTTCCTACGAGCAGTACTTC. It is translated as CSASRGSYEQYF. This chain uses TRBV20-1 with TRBJ2-7, with D unclear. The CDR3 totals 12 residues. Germline CDR1 and CDR2: DFQATT and SNEGSKA (reference sequence). Trimming removed 3 bases from V and 1 base from J, with 7 bases in between.